The clone carrying this TCR beta chain was observed a handful of times. There are 11 residues in the CDR3. Germline V gene lookup returns CDR1 SGHKS and CDR2 YYEKEE (reference sequence). V was shortened by 4 bases and J by 5 bases, with 5 bases between the two germline ends. Preparation of the TCRbeta library involved a method that used unique molecular identifiers. TCRdb processed the PCR reads anew with MiXCR; each CDR3 protein has one entry. The table lists some 500,000 distinct CDR3 sequences, roughly 33% of them singletons, with around 2.3% in the top ten. The data originate from a study of T-cell reconstitution after alpha-beta-depleted transplantation in children.

The receptor was isolated from a human donor who donated a stem cell graft to a child with aplastic anemia. The input for sequencing was PBMCs from the stem cell graft donor, taken from the stem cell graft. This chain uses TRBV5-5 with TRBJ2-3; D is undetermined. CDR3 nucleotides: TGTGCCAGCAGCCAGGTAGATACGCAGTATTTT. This translates into CASSQVDTQYF.